A selection of T cell receptor beta chains follows, all from one sample in a study of T-cell memory formation after mild COVID-19. Each CDR3 protein is one row after TCRdb ran MiXCR on the 5' RACE reads. Of around 200,000 distinct CDR3 sequences detected, under 20% appear once; the ten largest clones hold about 2%. Sequenced sample: PBMCs or a T cell subset sorted from them (not recorded which). The receptors come from an adult woman who had mild COVID-19 (a few samples of this study predate the infection). Cell type and time point are not known. Each CDR3 is given with its conserved first and last residue. The D gene is left open where the match is weak. Clone size is shown for a subset of rows, as once, few, many or a class of expanded clone.

V	D	size	J	DNA	CDR3
TRBV29-1	TRBD2	many	TRBJ2-3	TGCAGCGTTTATAGCGGGAGCACATCTCGAAATACGCAGTATTTT	CSVYSGSTSRNTQYF
TRBV27	NA	NA	TRBJ2-2	TGTGCCAGCAGTTTATCGGTGACAGTGAACACCGGGGAGCTGTTTTTT	CASSLSVTVNTGELFF
TRBV5-4	TRBD2	few	TRBJ2-3	TGTGCCACCAGGACTAGCGGCACCACAGATACGCAGTATTTT	CATRTSGTTDTQYF
TRBV4-3	TRBD2	NA	TRBJ2-2	TGCGCCAGCAGCCAAGATGTGGAGACTAGCGCGAACACCGGGGAGCTGTTTTTT	CASSQDVETSANTGELFF
TRBV7-2	NA	many	TRBJ2-1	TGTGCCAGCAGCTTAGGGGGACATTACAATGAGCAGTTCTTC	CASSLGGHYNEQFF
TRBV7-2	TRBD2	NA	TRBJ2-3	TGTGCCAGCAGCTTCTCGGCGGCTAGCGGTGGACAAGATACGCAGTATTTT	CASSFSAASGGQDTQYF
TRBV20-1	NA	NA	TRBJ2-5	TGCAGTGCTAGAGATCAGGGGATGGAGACCCAGTACTTC	CSARDQGMETQYF
TRBV3-2	NA	many	TRBJ2-4	TGTGCCAGCAGCCAAGATCCGACAGAGCTCCCCAAAAACATTCAGTACTTC	CASSQDPTELPKNIQYF
TRBV7-8	NA	few	TRBJ2-1	TGTGCCAGCAGCGATAGTGTCGATGAGCAGTTCTTC	CASSDSVDEQFF
TRBV6-5	NA	few	TRBJ2-1	TGTGCCAGCAGTTACAGGCTAAAGGAATACAACGAGCAGTTCTTC	CASSYRLKEYNEQFF
TRBV5-5	NA	NA	TRBJ1-5	TGTGCCAGCAGTCGGGACACCTCCAATCAGCCCCAGCATTTT	CASSRDTSNQPQHF
TRBV25-1	TRBD1	NA	TRBJ2-1	TGTGCCAGCAGTTACCGGGGGACAGGGGGCTTGTATGAGCAGTTCTTC	CASSYRGTGGLYEQFF
TRBV12-3/TRBV12-4	NA	few	TRBJ2-6	TGTGCCAGCATCCTTTCGGGGTACTCTGGGGCCAACGTCCTGACTTTC	CASILSGYSGANVLTF
TRBV19	NA	NA	TRBJ2-7	TGTGCCAGTAGTATGGCGTTTGGGGGGGCCAAATCCTACGAGCAGTACTTC	CASSMAFGGAKSYEQYF
TRBV12-3/TRBV12-4	TRBD1	many	TRBJ2-7	TGTGCCAGCAGGGAGACAGGGGGAGGAGAGCAGTACTTC	CASRETGGGEQYF
TRBV19	NA	many	TRBJ2-1	TGTGCCAGTAGTATGGGCTGGATCTCCTACAATGAGCAGTTCTTC	CASSMGWISYNEQFF
TRBV2	NA	NA	TRBJ2-2	TGTGCCAGCAGTGAAGGGGGCTCGAGAACCGGGGAGCTGTTTTTT	CASSEGGSRTGELFF
TRBV5-1	TRBD1	NA	TRBJ1-2	TGCGCCAGCAGCCAGGTTCAGACAGGGGATGGCTACACCTTC	CASSQVQTGDGYTF
TRBV6-5	TRBD2	many	TRBJ2-1	TGTGCCAGCAGTTACGCGGCGGGGGGCCCGCAGGGGCAGTTCTTC	CASSYAAGGPQGQFF
TRBV20-1	TRBD2	few	TRBJ2-3	TGCAGCCTAGCGGACACAGATACGCAGTATTTT	CSLADTDTQYF
TRBV5-4	NA	few	TRBJ1-6	TGTGCCAGCAGCTTCTTCCCCAGGGTCGGTTCACCCCTCCACTTT	CASSFFPRVGSPLHF
TRBV7-9	NA	few	TRBJ2-5	TGTGCCAGCAGCTTAGTCTTTAGGCCGACCCAGTACTTC	CASSLVFRPTQYF
TRBV3-1	NA	NA	TRBJ2-1	TGTGCCAGCAGCCAGCCCTTCCTAGGCAATGAGCAGTTCTTC	CASSQPFLGNEQFF
TRBV12-3/TRBV12-4	NA	few	TRBJ1-5	TGTGCCAGCAGTCTTTCACAGGGAAATCAGCCCCAGCATTTT	CASSLSQGNQPQHF
TRBV6-5	NA	few	TRBJ1-2	TGTGCCAGCAGTTCCGGGACTTTCTATGGCTACACCTTC	CASSSGTFYGYTF
TRBV12-3/TRBV12-4	NA	NA	TRBJ1-2	TGTGCCAGCAGCCAACAGCGGGGCTACACCTTC	CASSQQRGYTF
TRBV24-1	NA	few	TRBJ1-1	TGTGCCACCAGTGATCGTGGACGGACTGAAGCTTTCTTT	CATSDRGRTEAFF
TRBV4-1	TRBD1	NA	TRBJ2-7	TGCGCCAGCAGCCGACCGGGACAGGGAAACGAGCAGTACTTC	CASSRPGQGNEQYF
TRBV3-1	TRBD2	few	TRBJ2-1	TGTGCCAGCAGCCTGGGACTAGCGGGGGGATCCAATGAGCAGTTCTTC	CASSLGLAGGSNEQFF